Below are 5 T cell receptor beta chains sequenced from a single sample in a study of cytomegalovirus exposure and HLA in healthy donors. The PCR made use of 60 Vbeta and 13 Jbeta primers. Produced via immunoSEQ multiplex PCR; TCRdb's table is partial and in-frame only. The sample holds approximately 120,000 clones, roughly 69% seen once. The source material was PBMCs. These receptor sequences come from a woman in her 70s in good health and CMV-seropositive.

V usage is TRBV7-2 and J usage is TRBJ2-7; no clear D. The CDR3 is 13 amino acids. In germline, CDR1 is SGHTA, CDR2 FQGNSA. V shed 3 bases and J shed 6 bases, with 12 bases lying between them. CDR3 region: CASSLMQSSEQYF. The CDR3 DNA follows: TGTGCCAGCAGCTTGATGCAATCGAGCGAGCAGTACTTC.

The V call is TRBV5-1, the J call TRBJ1-3; 7 bases match TRBD1. The length of the CDR3 is 16 residues. Germline V gene lookup returns CDR1 SGHRS and CDR2 YFSETQ. The V segment lost 0 bases and the J segment 1 base; nucleotides outside the gene matches: 4. The CDR3 sequence: CASSLGDSYSGNTIYF. DNA of the CDR3: TGCGCCAGCAGCTTGGGGGACAGCTATTCTGGAAACACCATATATTTT.

This clone was seen more than once but under ten times. The chain carries TRBV2 and TRBJ1-2; TRBD1 agrees at 7 bases. V shed 3 bases, J shed 5 bases, and the junction held 3 bases outside the gene matches. The germline gives CDR1 SNHLY, CDR2 FYNNEI. This CDR3 spans 13 amino acids. CDR3 coding DNA: TGTGCCAGCAGTGACAGGGGGGCTTATGGCTACACCTTC. Amino acid sequence: CASSDRGAYGYTF.

This chain connects TRBV7-6 to TRBJ2-2, with TRBD1 matching over 9 bases. The germline V gene encodes CDR1 SGHVS and CDR2 FNYEAQ. The V and J ends lost 5 bases and 7 bases, in that order; junction bases with no gene match: 8. The CDR3 length is 15 residues. DNA of the CDR3: TGTGCCAGCAGCCAGGACAGGGGAGGGGTCGGGGAGCTGTTTTTT. Protein product: CASSQDRGGVGELFF.

The chain joins TRBV10-3 to TRBJ2-5, with 13 bases aligning to TRBD2. The CDR3 is 15 residues long. With 4 bases clipped from V and 2 bases from J, the junction kept 1 base outside the gene matches. CDR1 is ENHRY, CDR2 SYGVKD, per germline. Here the CDR3 reads CAISGTSGGQETQYF. The CDR3 DNA reads as TGTGCCATCAGTGGGACTAGCGGGGGTCAAGAGACCCAGTACTTC.